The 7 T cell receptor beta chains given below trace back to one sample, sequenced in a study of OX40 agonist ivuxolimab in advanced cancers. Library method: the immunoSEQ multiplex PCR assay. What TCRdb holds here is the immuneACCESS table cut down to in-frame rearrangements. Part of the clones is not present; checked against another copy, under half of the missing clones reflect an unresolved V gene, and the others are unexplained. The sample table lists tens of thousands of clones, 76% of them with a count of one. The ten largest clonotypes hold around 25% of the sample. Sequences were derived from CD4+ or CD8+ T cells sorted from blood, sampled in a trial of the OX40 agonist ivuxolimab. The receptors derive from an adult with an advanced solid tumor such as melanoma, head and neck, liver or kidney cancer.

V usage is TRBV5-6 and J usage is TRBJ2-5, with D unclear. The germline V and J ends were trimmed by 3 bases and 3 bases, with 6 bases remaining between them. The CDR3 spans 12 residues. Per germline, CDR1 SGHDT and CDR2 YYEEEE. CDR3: CASSWAKETQYF. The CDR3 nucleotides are TGTGCCAGCAGCTGGGCGAAAGAGACCCAGTACTTC.

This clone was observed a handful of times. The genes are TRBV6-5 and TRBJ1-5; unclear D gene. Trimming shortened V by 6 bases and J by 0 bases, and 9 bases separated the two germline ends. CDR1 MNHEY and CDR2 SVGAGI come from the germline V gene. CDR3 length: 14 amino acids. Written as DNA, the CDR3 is TGTGCCAGCAGCCCTGACAATAGCAATCAGCCCCAGCATTTT. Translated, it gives CASSPDNSNQPQHF.

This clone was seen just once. CDR3 region: CASSTTGEKLFF. The CDR3 nucleotides are TGTGCCAGCAGCACGACAGGGGAAAAACTGTTTTTT. The chain links TRBV5-4 to TRBJ1-4; 7 bases are a match to TRBD1. Germline V CDR1 and CDR2: SGHNT, YYREEE (reference sequence). Trimming took 4 bases from V and 8 from J; bases not matched to a gene: 2. CDR3 length equals 12 residues.

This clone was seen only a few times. The CDR3 sequence is CASSLNRGSGYTF. CDR3 bases: TGTGCCAGCAGTCTCAACAGGGGTTCTGGCTACACCTTC. V and J are TRBV27 and TRBJ1-2, with TRBD1 identical over 7 bases. V shed 5 bases, J shed 7 bases, and the junction held 7 bases outside the gene matches. CDR1 is MNHEY and CDR2 is SMNVEV in the germline V gene (reference sequence). CDR3 length: 13 residues.

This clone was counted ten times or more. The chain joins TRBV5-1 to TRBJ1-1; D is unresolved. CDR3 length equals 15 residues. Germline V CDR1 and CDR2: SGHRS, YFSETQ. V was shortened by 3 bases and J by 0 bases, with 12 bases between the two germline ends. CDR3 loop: CASSSTPHMNTEAFF. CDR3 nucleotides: TGCGCCAGCAGCTCGACACCTCACATGAACACTGAAGCTTTCTTT.

The CDR3 region has the DNA TGTGCCAGCACCAGACGGACAGGGGAAACTGAAGCTTTCTTT. It translates to CASTRRTGETEAFF. The gene calls are TRBV21-1 and TRBJ1-1; TRBD1 reflects the table's D call only, with no check against the DNA. TRBV21-1 is a listed pseudogene. The CDR3 totals 14 residues.

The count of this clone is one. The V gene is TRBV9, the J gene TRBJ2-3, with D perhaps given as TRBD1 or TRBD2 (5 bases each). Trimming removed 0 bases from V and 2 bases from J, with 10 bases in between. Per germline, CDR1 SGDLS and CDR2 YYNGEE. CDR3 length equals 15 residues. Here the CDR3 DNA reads TGTGCCAGCAGCGTAGGGGGACGGGACACAGATACGCAGTATTTT. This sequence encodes CASSVGGRDTDTQYF. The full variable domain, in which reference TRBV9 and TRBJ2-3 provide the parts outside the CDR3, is DSGVTQTPKHLITATGQRVTLRCSPRSGDLSVYWYQQSLDQGLQFLIQYYNGEERAKGNILERFSAQQFPDLHSELNLSSLELGDSALYFCASSVGGRDTDTQYFGPGTRLTVL.